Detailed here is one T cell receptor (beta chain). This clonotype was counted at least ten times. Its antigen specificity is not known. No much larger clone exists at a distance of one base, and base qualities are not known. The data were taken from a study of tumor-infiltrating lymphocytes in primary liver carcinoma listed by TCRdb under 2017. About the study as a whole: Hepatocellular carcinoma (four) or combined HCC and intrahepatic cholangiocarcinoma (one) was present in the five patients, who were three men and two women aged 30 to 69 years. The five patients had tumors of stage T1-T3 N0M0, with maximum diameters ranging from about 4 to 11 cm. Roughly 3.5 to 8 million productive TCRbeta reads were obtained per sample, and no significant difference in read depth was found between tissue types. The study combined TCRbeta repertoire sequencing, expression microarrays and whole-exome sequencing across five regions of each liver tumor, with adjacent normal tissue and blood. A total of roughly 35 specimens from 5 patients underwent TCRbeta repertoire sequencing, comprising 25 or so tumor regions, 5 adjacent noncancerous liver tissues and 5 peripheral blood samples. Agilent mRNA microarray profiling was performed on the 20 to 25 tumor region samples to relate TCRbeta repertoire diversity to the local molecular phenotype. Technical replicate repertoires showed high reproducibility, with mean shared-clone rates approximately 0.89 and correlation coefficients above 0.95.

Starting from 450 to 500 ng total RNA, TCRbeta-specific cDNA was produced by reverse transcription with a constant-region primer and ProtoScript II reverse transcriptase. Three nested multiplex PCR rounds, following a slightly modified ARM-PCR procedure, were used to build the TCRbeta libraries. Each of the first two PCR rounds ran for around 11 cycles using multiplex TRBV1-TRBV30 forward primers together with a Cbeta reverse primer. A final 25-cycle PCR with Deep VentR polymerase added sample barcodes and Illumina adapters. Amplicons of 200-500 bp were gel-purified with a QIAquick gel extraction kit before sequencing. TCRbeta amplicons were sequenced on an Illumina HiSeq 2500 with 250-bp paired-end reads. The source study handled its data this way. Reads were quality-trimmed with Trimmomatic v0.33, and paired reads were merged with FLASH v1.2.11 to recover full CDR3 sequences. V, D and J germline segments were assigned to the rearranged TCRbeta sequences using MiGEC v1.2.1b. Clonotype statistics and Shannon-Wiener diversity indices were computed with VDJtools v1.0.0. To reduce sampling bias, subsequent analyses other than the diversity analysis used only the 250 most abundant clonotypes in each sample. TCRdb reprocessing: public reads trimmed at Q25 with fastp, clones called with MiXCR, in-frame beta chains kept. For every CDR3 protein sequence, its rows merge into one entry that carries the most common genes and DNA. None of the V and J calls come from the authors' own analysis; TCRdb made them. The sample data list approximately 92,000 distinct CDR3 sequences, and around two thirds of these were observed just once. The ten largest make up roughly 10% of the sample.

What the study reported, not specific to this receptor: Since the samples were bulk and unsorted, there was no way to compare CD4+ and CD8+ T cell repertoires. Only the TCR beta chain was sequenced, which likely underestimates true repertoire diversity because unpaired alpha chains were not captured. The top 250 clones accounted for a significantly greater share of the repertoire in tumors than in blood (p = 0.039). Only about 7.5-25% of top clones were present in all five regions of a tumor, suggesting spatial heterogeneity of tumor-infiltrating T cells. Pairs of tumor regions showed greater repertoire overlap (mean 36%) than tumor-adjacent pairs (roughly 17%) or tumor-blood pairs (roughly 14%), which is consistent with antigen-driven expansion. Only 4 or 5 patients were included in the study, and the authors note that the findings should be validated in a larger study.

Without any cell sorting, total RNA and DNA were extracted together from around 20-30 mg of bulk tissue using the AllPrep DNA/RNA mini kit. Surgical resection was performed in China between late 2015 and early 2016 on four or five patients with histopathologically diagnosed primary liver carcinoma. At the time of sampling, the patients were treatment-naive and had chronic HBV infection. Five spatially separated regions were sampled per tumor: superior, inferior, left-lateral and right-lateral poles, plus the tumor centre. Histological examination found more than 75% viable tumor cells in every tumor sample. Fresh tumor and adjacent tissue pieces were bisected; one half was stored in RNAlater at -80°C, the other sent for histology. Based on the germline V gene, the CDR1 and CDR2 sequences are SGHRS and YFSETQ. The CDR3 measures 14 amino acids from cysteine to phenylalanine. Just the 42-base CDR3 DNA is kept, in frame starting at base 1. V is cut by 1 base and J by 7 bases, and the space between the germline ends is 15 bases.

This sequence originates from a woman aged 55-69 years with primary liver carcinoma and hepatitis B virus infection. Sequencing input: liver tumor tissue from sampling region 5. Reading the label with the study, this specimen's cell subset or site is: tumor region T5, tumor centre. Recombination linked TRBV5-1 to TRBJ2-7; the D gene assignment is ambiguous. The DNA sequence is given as TGCGCCAGCAGCTTGTGGGCGTACGGCGAGGAGCAGTACTTC. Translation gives CASSLWAYGEEQYF.